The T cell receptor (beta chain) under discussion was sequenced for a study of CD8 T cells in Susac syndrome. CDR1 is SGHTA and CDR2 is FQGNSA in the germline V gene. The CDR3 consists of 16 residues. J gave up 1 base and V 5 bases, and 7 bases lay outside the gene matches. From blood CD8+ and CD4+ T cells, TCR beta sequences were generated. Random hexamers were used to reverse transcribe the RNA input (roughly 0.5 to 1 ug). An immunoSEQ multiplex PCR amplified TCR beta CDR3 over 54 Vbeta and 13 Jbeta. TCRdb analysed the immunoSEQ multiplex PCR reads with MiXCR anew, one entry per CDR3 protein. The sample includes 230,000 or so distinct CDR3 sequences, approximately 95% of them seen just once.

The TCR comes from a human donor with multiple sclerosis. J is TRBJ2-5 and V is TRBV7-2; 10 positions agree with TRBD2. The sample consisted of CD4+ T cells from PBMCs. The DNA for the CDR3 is TGTGCCAGCAGCAGTCCTAGCGGGGGCCGCCAAGAGACCCAGTACTTC. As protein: CASSSPSGGRQETQYF.